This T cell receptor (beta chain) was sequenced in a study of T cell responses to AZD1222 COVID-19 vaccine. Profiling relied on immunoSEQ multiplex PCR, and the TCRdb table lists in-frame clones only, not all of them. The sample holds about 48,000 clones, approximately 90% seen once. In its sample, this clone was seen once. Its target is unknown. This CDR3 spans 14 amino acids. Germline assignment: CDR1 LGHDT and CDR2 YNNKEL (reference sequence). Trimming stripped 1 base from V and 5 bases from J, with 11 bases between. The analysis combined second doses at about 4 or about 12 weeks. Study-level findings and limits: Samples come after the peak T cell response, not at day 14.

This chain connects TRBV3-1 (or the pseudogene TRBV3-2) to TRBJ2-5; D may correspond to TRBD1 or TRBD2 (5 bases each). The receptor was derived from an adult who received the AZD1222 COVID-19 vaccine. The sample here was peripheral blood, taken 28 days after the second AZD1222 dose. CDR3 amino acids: CASSQGGMMETQYF. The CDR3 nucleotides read TGTGCCAGCAGCCAAGGGGGGATGATGGAGACCCAGTACTTC.